The clone carrying this T cell receptor beta chain has more than one count but fewer than ten. Its antigen is unidentified. Per germline, CDR1 SGHAT and CDR2 FQNNGV. This CDR3 is built from 14 residues. Trimming left V 9 bases short and J 4 bases short, with 18 bases between. The sample is drawn from a study of cytomegalovirus exposure and HLA in healthy donors. The study, taken as a whole, reports: Most TCR sequences were uncommon, yet certain public TCRs appeared in many donors. Altogether, 164 TCR beta chains were recorded as cytomegalovirus-associated. A few of the chains that were CMV-associated were confirmed in vitro to be specific for CMV antigens.

The table came from immunoSEQ multiplex PCR; TCRdb's copy has only in-frame clones and leaves some out. The table records under 200,000 clones, roughly nine tenths of them present only once. This chain connects TRBV11-2 to TRBJ1-2; possible D gene TRBD1, 6 bases. The receptor was isolated from a woman aged 30 to 39 in good health and CMV-seronegative. The sample taken for sequencing was PBMCs. CDR3 DNA sequence: TGTGCCAGTACTAGAGGGGGGGCGCTCTATGGCTACACCTTC. Its protein product is CASTRGGALYGYTF.